This is a list of T cell receptor beta chains from one sample in a study of cytomegalovirus exposure and HLA in healthy donors. Only in-frame clones appear in the TCRdb table, and some are missing; sequencing was by immunoSEQ multiplex PCR. The data contain 120,000 to 150,000 clones, 82% of them singletons. The source material was PBMCs. These receptors all come from a woman in her thirties or forties in good health and CMV-seronegative. Both conserved end residues are part of each CDR3. The D gene is left open where the match is weak. Where a row states a size, it is once, few, many or the class of an expanded clone; other rows omit it.

V gene,J gene,clone size,D gene,CDR3 DNA,CDR3 protein
TRBV11-2,TRBJ1-2,-,-,TGTGCCAGCGGACTAACGCGAGGCTACACCTTC,CASGLTRGYTF
TRBV19,TRBJ1-2,-,-,TGTGCCAGTAGTATTGGCGAGGCAAGGAGCTATGGCTACACCTTC,CASSIGEARSYGYTF
TRBV7-9,TRBJ1-1,-,-,TGTTCCAGCAGTACCACTATCAGTACTATGAACACTGAAGCTTTCTTT,CSSSTTISTMNTEAFF
TRBV7-3,TRBJ1-3,-,-,TGTGCCAGCAGCTCTCAGGGTGCTTTCGACACCATATATTTT,CASSSQGAFDTIYF
TRBV10-1,TRBJ2-7,-,TRBD2,TGCGCCAGCAGTGAGTTACTAGCGGGAGAGCAGTACTTC,CASSELLAGEQYF
TRBV29-1,TRBJ1-2,once,TRBD1,TGCAGCGTTGATGGTCGTGGACAGGGGAACTATGGCTACACCTTC,CSVDGRGQGNYGYTF
TRBV6-6,TRBJ2-3,-,-,TGTGCCAGCAGTTACTCGTCGGGAGTGGGCACAGATACGCAGTATTTT,CASSYSSGVGTDTQYF
TRBV28,TRBJ2-3,-,TRBD2,TGTGCCAGCAAGCTAGCGGGCGGGAATTTCGGCACAGATACGCAGTATTTT,CASKLAGGNFGTDTQYF
TRBV5-4,TRBJ1-4,few,-,TGTGCCAGCAGCTTGGGGGGACTGGGTGAAAAACTGTTTTTT,CASSLGGLGEKLFF
TRBV6-5,TRBJ2-7,-,-,TGTGCCAGCAGTTCCGGGGTTTACGTCGAGCAGTACTTC,CASSSGVYVEQYF
TRBV28,TRBJ2-7,-,-,TGTGCCAGCAGCCTCGGAGGGGGCCGAGGGGGCTACGAGCAGTACTTC,CASSLGGGRGGYEQYF
TRBV6-4,TRBJ2-2,-,-,TGTGCCAGCAGTGAGGTGCGGGACACCGGGGAGCTGTTTTTT,CASSEVRDTGELFF